This T cell receptor (beta chain) was identified in a study of cytomegalovirus exposure and HLA in healthy donors. The PCR employed 60 Vbeta primers together with 13 Jbeta primers. Sequencing was performed with immunoSEQ multiplex PCR; in TCRdb, only in-frame clones are kept and a portion is missing. The sample holds under 200,000 clones. CDR3 size: 14 residues. V was trimmed by 0 bases and J by 3 bases, leaving 11 bases between them. Germline V gene data show CDR1 as GTSNPN and CDR2 as SVGIG (reference sequence). This TCR was recovered from a woman aged 18 to 35 in good health and CMV-seropositive. The sequenced sample consisted of PBMCs. The chain combines TRBV30 with TRBJ1-2; no clear D. In DNA, the CDR3 is TGTGCCTGGAGTGTAGTCCCAGGATACTATGGCTACACCTTC. Residues: CAWSVVPGYYGYTF.